One and the same sample provided the 3 T cell receptor beta chains below, sequenced in a study of blood T cell repertoires in COVID-19. The method was immunoSEQ multiplex PCR; TCRdb's version includes in-frame clones alone and lacks a portion of them. The repertoire holds about 95,000 clones, with approximately 91% as singletons. The specimen sequenced was peripheral blood. Every receptor here comes from a man between 60 and 70 years old with COVID-19, enrolled during active disease.

The V call is TRBV19, the J call TRBJ1-1, with a weak D call TRBD1 (6 bases). Germline V gives CDR1 LNHDA, CDR2 SQIVND (reference sequence). Trimming left V 6 bases short and J 3 bases short, with 23 bases between. This CDR3 is 17 amino acids long. CDR3 residues: CASRERQDSLGDTEAFF. In nucleotides, the CDR3 is TGTGCCAGTAGGGAAAGACAGGACTCCTTGGGGGACACTGAAGCTTTCTTT.

The chain is built from TRBV10-2 and TRBJ2-7; a possible D gene is TRBD2 (5 bases). CDR1 WSHSY and CDR2 SAAADI come from the germline V gene. The length of the CDR3 is 15 residues. The V gene lost 0 bases and the J gene lost 6 bases, with 15 bases spanning the gap. This CDR3 is CASSESEGLGSEQYF. CDR3 DNA: TGCGCCAGCAGTGAGTCTGAGGGATTGGGGTCCGAGCAGTACTTC.

The CDR3 DNA is TGTGCCTGGAGTGCCTTCGGGACTAGAGGGCCCCAAGAGACCCAGTACTTC. Its translation: CAWSAFGTRGPQETQYF. V gene TRBV30 combines with J gene TRBJ2-5; 8 nucleotides agree with TRBD2. Germline lookup yields CDR1 GTSNPN and CDR2 SVGIG (reference sequence). The length of the CDR3 is 17 residues. The V segment lost 1 base and the J segment 1 base; nucleotides outside the gene matches: 11. Full variable domain (rest looked up from reference TRBV30 and TRBJ2-5): SQTIHQWPATLVQPVGSPLSLECTVEGTSNPNLYWYRQAAGRGLQLLFYSVGIGQISSEVPQNLSASRPQDRQFILSSKKLLLSDSGFYLCAWSAFGTRGPQETQYFGPGTRLLVL.